This T cell receptor beta chain derives from a study of relationships among human T cell subsets. The T cell receptor alpha and beta CDR3 regions were amplified from mRNA by semiquantitative ARM-PCR. Tagged nested gene-specific primers were used first, then communal superprimers amplified exponentially. TCRdb redid the calling of the multiplex PCR reads with MiXCR, one entry per CDR3 protein. The table records 11,000 to 15,000 distinct CDR3 sequences, about 60% of them present only once. CD4+CD25+ regulatory T cells came from anti-CD25 bead selection of positively selected CD4+ cells. Germline CDR1 is SGHAT and CDR2 is FQNNGV. V dropped 3 bases and J dropped 3 bases, with 4 bases sitting between them. The CDR3 runs to 12 residues.

Material: Tregs sorted from blood. The receptor was derived from a man aged 40-55 years in good health. The chain uses TRBV11-2 and TRBJ2-3, with D hard to call. The CDR3 here is CASSLSTDTQYF. The CDR3 DNA sequence: TGTGCCAGCAGCTTGTCAACAGATACGCAGTATTTT.